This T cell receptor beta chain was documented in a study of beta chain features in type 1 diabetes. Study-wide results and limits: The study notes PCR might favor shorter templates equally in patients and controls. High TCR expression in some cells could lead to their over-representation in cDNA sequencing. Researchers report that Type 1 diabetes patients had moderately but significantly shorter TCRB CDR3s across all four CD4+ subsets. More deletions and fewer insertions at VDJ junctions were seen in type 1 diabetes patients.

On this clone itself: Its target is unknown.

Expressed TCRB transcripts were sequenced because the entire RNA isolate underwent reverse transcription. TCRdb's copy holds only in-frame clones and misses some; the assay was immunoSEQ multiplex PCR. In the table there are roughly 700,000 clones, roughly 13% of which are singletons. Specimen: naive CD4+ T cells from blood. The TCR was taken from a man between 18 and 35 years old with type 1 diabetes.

CDR3 nucleotide sequence: TGTGCCATCAGTGGAGTAGGAGGGGACTCAGCCTACAATGAGCAGTTCTTC. Encoded protein: CAISGVGGDSAYNEQFF. J is TRBJ2-1 and V is TRBV10-3; D is perhaps TRBD2 (6 bases). Germline V lookup: CDR1 ENHRY, CDR2 SYGVKD. V gave up 4 bases and J gave up 2 bases, with 18 bases separating them. CDR3 length: 17 amino acids.